This paragraph covers one T cell receptor (beta chain) sequence. Its antigen remains unknown. A template switching step contributed a universal primer site, while unique molecular identifiers were present in the cDNA. TCRdb reprocessed the 5' RACE reads via MiXCR and lists one record per CDR3 protein. The sample has around 1.7 million distinct CDR3 sequences; around a third are singletons. V lost 5 bases to trimming and J lost 0 bases, with 14 bases between them. The CDR3 consists of 16 residues. The germline V gene encodes CDR1 ENHRY and CDR2 SYGVKD. The data are from a study of identical twins. Broader study findings: Where out-of-frame alpha sequences were twin-shared, they showed excess low generation probability. Insertions were fewer in abundant cord blood beta clonotypes, whereas memory repertoires showed none of this pattern.

Sequencing was performed on cord blood. The chain has TRBV10-3 and TRBJ1-3; D is uncertain. The sequence came from a newborn girl in good health. Here the CDR3 DNA reads TGTGCCATCAGTTCCTCCCGGGGAACCTCTGGAAACACCATATATTTT. As protein: CAISSSRGTSGNTIYF.